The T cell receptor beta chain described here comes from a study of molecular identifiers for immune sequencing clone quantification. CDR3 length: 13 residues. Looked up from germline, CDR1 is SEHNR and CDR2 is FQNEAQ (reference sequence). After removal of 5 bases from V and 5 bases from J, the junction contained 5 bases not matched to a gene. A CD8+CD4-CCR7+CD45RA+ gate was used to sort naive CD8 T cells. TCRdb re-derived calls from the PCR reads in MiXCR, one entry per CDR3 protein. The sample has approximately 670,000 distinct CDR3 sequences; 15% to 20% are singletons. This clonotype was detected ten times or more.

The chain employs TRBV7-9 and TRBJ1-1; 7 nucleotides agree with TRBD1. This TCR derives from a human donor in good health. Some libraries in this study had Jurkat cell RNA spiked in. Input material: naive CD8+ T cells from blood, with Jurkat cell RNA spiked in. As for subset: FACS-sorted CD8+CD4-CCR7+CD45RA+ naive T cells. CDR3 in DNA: TGTGCCAGCAGCCGACAGGGATTAACTGAAGCTTTCTTT. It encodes CASSRQGLTEAFF.